The clone carrying this T cell receptor (beta chain) has ten or more counts. The CDR3 runs to 15 residues. CDR1 is MNHEY, CDR2 SVGAGI, per germline. The V end was cut by 2 bases, the J end by 2 bases, with 12 bases between. Time point meaning: persistent/refractory GD, antithyroid drugs over 5 years with positive TRAb. PBMC-extracted RNA yielded the TCR library. These data belong to a study of regulatory T cells in long-lasting Graves disease. Building the TCR beta libraries relied on iRepertoire HTBI primers, and CDR3 regions underwent Arm-PCR. TCRdb ran MiXCR on the multiplex PCR reads and lists one entry per CDR3 protein. Of roughly 400,000 distinct CDR3 sequences listed, 21% are singletons.

V is TRBV6-5 and J is TRBJ1-1; D perhaps matches TRBD1 (6 bases). This material consisted of peripheral blood mononuclear cells (PBMCs), taken when the disease was refractory, from a patient treated with antithyroid drugs. The sequence was collected from a female donor with Graves disease. The CDR3 nucleotides are TGTGCCAGCAGTTACATAAGGACAGTCAACACTGAAGCTTTCTTT. Translating it yields CASSYIRTVNTEAFF.